Listed here are 5 T cell receptor beta chains from one sample, sequenced in a study of cytomegalovirus exposure and HLA in healthy donors. The data were produced by immunoSEQ multiplex PCR, yet TCRdb's version contains in-frame clones alone and is incomplete. The data show about 180,000 clones, roughly 85% seen once. Sequencing used PBMCs. These receptors were taken from a man between 18 and 35 years old in good health and CMV-seropositive.

The chain recombines TRBV27 with TRBJ2-2; D might be TRBD2 (6 bases). Germline V gives CDR1 MNHEY, CDR2 SMNVEV (reference sequence). Trimming removed 3 bases at V and 6 bases at J, with 11 bases between. The CDR3 is made up of 14 amino acids. CDR3 region: CASSFGGWAGELFF. As DNA, the CDR3 is TGTGCCAGCAGTTTCGGGGGTTGGGCCGGGGAGCTGTTTTTT.

Only a few counts were recorded for this clone. The chain uses TRBV4-2 and TRBJ2-3, with a weak D call TRBD1 (6 bases). Germline lookup yields CDR1 LGHNA and CDR2 YNFKEQ. The CDR3 is 14 residues long. Trimming left V 0 bases short and J 6 bases short, with 10 bases between. CDR3 nucleotide sequence: TGTGCCAGCAGCCAAGAATTGGGGGCGGATACGCAGTATTTT. This encodes CASSQELGADTQYF.

J is TRBJ2-5 and V is TRBV11-2; maybe TRBD1 (6 bases). CDR3 length equals 16 residues. Germline V gives CDR1 SGHAT, CDR2 FQNNGV. The V and J ends lost 4 bases and 3 bases respectively, with 18 bases between them. The CDR3 nucleotides are TGTGCCAGCAGCTCCCCCGAGGACAGTTCCAAAGAGACCCAGTACTTC. The encoded protein is CASSSPEDSSKETQYF.

The chain joins TRBV5-1 to TRBJ2-2, with TRBD2 matching 11 bases. CDR1 SGHRS and CDR2 YFSETQ come from the germline V gene. Germline trimming cut 4 bases from V and 7 bases from J; bases unmatched to any gene: 9. This CDR3 has 16 residues. In DNA, the CDR3 is TGCGCCAGCAGCCTATCTACCGGGACTAGCGGCGGGGAGCTGTTTTTT. Amino acids: CASSLSTGTSGGELFF.

The sample holds one count of this clone. This chain joins TRBV10-3 and TRBJ1-5, with a possible D match to TRBD1 (5 bases). This CDR3 has 15 residues. The germline gives CDR1 ENHRY, CDR2 SYGVKD. Trimming took off 4 bases at V and 0 bases at J, with 10 bases between the two ends. This CDR3 reads CAISGGRDSNQPQHF. The CDR3 region has the DNA TGTGCCATCAGTGGGGGCAGGGATAGCAATCAGCCCCAGCATTTT.